These T cell receptor beta chains were read from a single sample in a study of T cell responses to AZD1222 COVID-19 vaccine. Profiling relied on immunoSEQ multiplex PCR, and the TCRdb table lists in-frame clones only, not all of them. The table has 95,000 to 110,000 clones, 70% to 90% seen once. Source: peripheral blood, taken on day 0 of AZD1222 vaccination. The receptors derive from an adult in good health. The CDR3 runs from the conserved cysteine through the conserved F or W. D genes are given only for firm matches. Clone size is stated in some rows and not others, as once, few, many or a class when expanded.

>TRBV18|TRBJ2-7|-|-
TGTGCCAGCTCACCAAGTTCAGGGTCCTACGAGCAGTACTTC
CASSPSSGSYEQYF
>TRBV29-1|TRBJ2-3|TRBD2|few
TGCAGCGTTGGTCAGACAGCGGGGCGGGATGATACGCAGTATTTT
CSVGQTAGRDDTQYF
>TRBV5-4|TRBJ2-5|TRBD2|-
TGTGCCAGCAGCCCGACGGGACTAGCGGGAGAGACCCAGTACTTC
CASSPTGLAGETQYF
>TRBV7-7|TRBJ2-3|TRBD2|-
TGTGCTAGCAGCTTAGCGGGAAGGGCAGATACGCAGTATTTT
CASSLAGRADTQYF
>TRBV5-1|TRBJ2-1|-|once
TGCGCCAGCAGCTTGGGCGGTCACAGCTCCTACAATGAGCAGTTCTTC
CASSLGGHSSYNEQFF
>TRBV24-1|TRBJ1-2|TRBD1|-
TGTGCCACCAGTGCGGGACAGGGTGACTATGGCTACACCTTC
CATSAGQGDYGYTF
>TRBV28|TRBJ2-7|-|-
TGTGCCAGCAGTTTAGAATACGAGCAGTACTTC
CASSLEYEQYF
>TRBV7-8|TRBJ2-1|-|-
TGTGCCAGCAGCCCTTCCTATGGGCAGTTCTTC
CASSPSYGQFF
>TRBV28|TRBJ1-1|-|-
TGTGCCAGCAGTGCCCCCACAGGGCGAAACACTGAAGCTTTCTTT
CASSAPTGRNTEAFF
>TRBV28|TRBJ2-5|TRBD2|-
TGTGCCAGCAGTTTACACGGGGGAGGGGAGACCCAGTACTTC
CASSLHGGGETQYF
>TRBV29-1|TRBJ1-2|-|-
TGCAGCGTTGAGTTGAGACGCGACTATGGCTACACCTTC
CSVELRRDYGYTF
>TRBV6-2/TRBV6-3|TRBJ2-7|TRBD1|once
TGTGCCAGCAGTTACTCTCGACAGGGTGCCTACGAGCAGTACTTC
CASSYSRQGAYEQYF
>TRBV6-5|TRBJ1-4|-|-
TGTGCCAGCACCCGGGGACCTAATGAAAAACTGTTTTTT
CASTRGPNEKLFF
>TRBV19|TRBJ1-5|-|-
TGTGCCAGTAGTACCGGGACACCTCGGGGCAATCAGCCCCAGCATTTT
CASSTGTPRGNQPQHF
>TRBV7-3|TRBJ2-3|TRBD2|-
TGTGCCAGCAGCAATAGCGGGAGGGACACAGATACGCAGTATTTT
CASSNSGRDTDTQYF
>TRBV6-5|TRBJ1-4|-|-
TGTGCCAGCAGTTACTCGGGGAATGAAAAACTGTTTTTT
CASSYSGNEKLFF
>TRBV6-5|TRBJ2-1|TRBD2|few
TGTGCCAGCAGTCCACCGGGACTAGCACACAATGAGCAGTTCTTC
CASSPPGLAHNEQFF
>TRBV25-1|TRBJ2-1|TRBD2|-
TGTGCCAGCAGTGAATCCCTAGCGGGAGAGCTTGAGCAGTTCTTC
CASSESLAGELEQFF
>TRBV4-3|TRBJ2-1|-|-
TGCGCCAGCAGCCAAGGTCTTGCAGGGTGGTACAATGAGCAGTTCTTC
CASSQGLAGWYNEQFF
>TRBV9|TRBJ2-7|TRBD2|-
TGTGCCAGCAGCCCCTCGACTAGCGGGAGGAGCGACGAGCAGTACTTC
CASSPSTSGRSDEQYF
>TRBV24-1|TRBJ2-2|TRBD2|-
TGTGCCACCAAAGCCGGGACTAGCCCCACCGGGGAGCTGTTTTTT
CATKAGTSPTGELFF
>TRBV5-1|TRBJ2-2|TRBD2|once
TGCGCCAGCAGCTTGGTAATAGCGGGAGTCGGCACCGGGGAGCTGTTTTTT
CASSLVIAGVGTGELFF
>TRBV23-1|TRBJ2-5|-|-
TGCGCCAGCAGTCAAGGGGGGCTAGAGACCCAGTACTTC
CASSQGGLETQYF
>TRBV27|TRBJ2-7|TRBD2|-
TGTGCCAGCAGTCCAAGGACTAGCGGGAGTAGAGAGCAGTACTTC
CASSPRTSGSREQYF
>TRBV6-5|TRBJ2-7|-|once
TGTGCCAGCAGCGATTCTAGATACGCCTACGAGCAGTACTTC
CASSDSRYAYEQYF
>TRBV19|TRBJ1-2|-|once
TGTGCCAGTAGTATACAGGGCTTCGCTAACTATGGCTACACCTTC
CASSIQGFANYGYTF
>TRBV10-2|TRBJ2-5|TRBD2|-
TGCGCCAGCAGCCCACAAGGACTAGCGGAAGAGACCCAGTACTTC
CASSPQGLAEETQYF
>TRBV9|TRBJ1-4|TRBD1|-
TGTGCCAGCAGCGTAGGACAGGGACAAAGTGAAAAACTGTTTTTT
CASSVGQGQSEKLFF
>TRBV7-2|TRBJ2-2|-|-
TGTGCCAGCAGCTCCTGGACTCTGAACACCGGGGAGCTGTTTTTT
CASSSWTLNTGELFF
>TRBV9|TRBJ1-1|-|-
TGTGCCAGCAGCATTGACGGGGTGACTGAAGCTTTCTTT
CASSIDGVTEAFF
>TRBV11-2|TRBJ2-2|TRBD2|-
TGTGCCAGCAGCTTAGGCAGCGGGAGGACGGGGGACACCGGGGAGCTGTTTTTT
CASSLGSGRTGDTGELFF
>TRBV19|TRBJ2-7|-|-
TGTGCCAGTAGTATAGATGGAAGTTCATACGAGCAGTACTTC
CASSIDGSSYEQYF
>TRBV6-2/TRBV6-3|TRBJ1-2|-|-
TGTGCCAGCAGCTTCGACAGTAACTATGGCTACACCTTC
CASSFDSNYGYTF
>TRBV18|TRBJ2-3|-|-
TGTGCCAGCTCACCGAAGGCAGATACGCAGTATTTT
CASSPKADTQYF
>TRBV6-2/TRBV6-3|TRBJ2-3|TRBD2|-
TGTGCCAGCAGTACTAGCGGGAGTACAGATACGCAGTATTTT
CASSTSGSTDTQYF
>TRBV24-1|TRBJ2-1|TRBD2|-
TGTGCCACCAGTGACCTCGGGACTAGCGGGAGCAATGAGCAGTTCTTC
CATSDLGTSGSNEQFF
>TRBV2|TRBJ1-5|-|-
TGTGCCAGCAGTGACAGGGTCCCCCATCCCCAGCATTTT
CASSDRVPHPQHF
>TRBV20-1|TRBJ2-1|-|-
TGCAGTGCTAGAGAAGGTCAGTTCTTC
CSAREGQFF
>TRBV7-2|TRBJ1-3|-|-
TGTGCCAGCAGCCCCCAACCCGGGACAAGTAGAAACACCATATATTTT
CASSPQPGTSRNTIYF